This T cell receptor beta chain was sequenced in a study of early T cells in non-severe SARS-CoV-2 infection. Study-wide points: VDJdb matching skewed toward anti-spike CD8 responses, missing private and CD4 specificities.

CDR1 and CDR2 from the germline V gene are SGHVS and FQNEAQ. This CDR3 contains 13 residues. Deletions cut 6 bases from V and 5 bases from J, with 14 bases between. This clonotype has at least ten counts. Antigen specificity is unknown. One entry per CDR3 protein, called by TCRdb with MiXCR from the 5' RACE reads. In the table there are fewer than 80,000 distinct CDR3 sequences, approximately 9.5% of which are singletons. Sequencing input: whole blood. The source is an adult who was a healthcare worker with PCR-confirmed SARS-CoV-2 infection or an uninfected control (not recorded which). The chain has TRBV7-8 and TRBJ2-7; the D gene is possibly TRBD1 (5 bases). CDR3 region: CASRLRVLDEQYF. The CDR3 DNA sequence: TGTGCCAGCAGACTCAGGGTGTTGGACGAGCAGTACTTC.